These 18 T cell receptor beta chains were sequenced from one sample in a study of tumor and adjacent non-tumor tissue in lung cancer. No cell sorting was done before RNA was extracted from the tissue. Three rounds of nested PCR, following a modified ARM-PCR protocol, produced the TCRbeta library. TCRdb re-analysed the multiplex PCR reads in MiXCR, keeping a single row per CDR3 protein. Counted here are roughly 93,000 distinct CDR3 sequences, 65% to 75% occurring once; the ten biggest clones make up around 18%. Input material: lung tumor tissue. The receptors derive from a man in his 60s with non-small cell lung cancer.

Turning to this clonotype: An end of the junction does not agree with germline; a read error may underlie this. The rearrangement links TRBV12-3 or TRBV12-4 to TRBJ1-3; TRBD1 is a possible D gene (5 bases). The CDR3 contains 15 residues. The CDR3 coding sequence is TGTGCCAGCAGCCCTAACAGGAGGACTGGAAACATCATATATTTT. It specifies CASSPNRRTGNIIYF.

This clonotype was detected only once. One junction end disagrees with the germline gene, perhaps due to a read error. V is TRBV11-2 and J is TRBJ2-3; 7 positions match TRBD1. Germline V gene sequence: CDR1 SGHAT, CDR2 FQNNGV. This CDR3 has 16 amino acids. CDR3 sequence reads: CASSLGMGLGTDTHCF. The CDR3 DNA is TGTGCCAGCAGCTTAGGCATGGGGCTGGGGACAGATACACATTGTTTT.

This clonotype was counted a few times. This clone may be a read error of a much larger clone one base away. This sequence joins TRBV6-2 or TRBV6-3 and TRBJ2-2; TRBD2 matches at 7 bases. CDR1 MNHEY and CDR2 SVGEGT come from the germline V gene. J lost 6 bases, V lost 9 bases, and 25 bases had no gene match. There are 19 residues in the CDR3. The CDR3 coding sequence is TGTGCCAGAAGCCACGCAACCCCGGGGCGGGAGCGATACCCCGGGGAGCTGTTTTTT. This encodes CARSHATPGRERYPGELFF.

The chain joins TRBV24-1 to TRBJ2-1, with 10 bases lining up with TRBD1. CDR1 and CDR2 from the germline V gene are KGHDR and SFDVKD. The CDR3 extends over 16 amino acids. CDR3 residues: CSTSEGGTGAYNEQFF. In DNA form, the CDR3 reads TGTTCTACCAGTGAGGGCGGGACAGGGGCCTACAATGAGCAGTTCTTC.

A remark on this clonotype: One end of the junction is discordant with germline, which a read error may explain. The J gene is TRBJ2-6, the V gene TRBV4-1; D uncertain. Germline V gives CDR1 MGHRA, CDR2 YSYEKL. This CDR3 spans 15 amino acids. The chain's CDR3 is CAGSQEGSGANVPTF. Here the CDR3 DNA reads TGCGCCGGCAGCCAAGAAGGGTCTGGTGCCAACGTCCCGACTTTC.

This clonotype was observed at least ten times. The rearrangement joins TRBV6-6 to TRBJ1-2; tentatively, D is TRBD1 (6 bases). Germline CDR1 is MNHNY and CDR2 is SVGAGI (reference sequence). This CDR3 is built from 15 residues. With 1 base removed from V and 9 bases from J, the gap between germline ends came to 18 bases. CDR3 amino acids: CASSYFGGTGISYTF. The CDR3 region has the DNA TGTGCCAGCAGTTACTTCGGGGGCACGGGGATAAGCTACACCTTC.

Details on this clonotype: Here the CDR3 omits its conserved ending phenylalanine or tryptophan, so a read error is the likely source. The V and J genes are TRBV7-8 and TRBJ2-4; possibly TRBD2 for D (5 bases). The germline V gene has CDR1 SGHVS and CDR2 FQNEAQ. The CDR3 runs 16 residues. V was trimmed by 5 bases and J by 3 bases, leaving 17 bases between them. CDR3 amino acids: CASSPGKGMGKNIQYY. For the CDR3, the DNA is TGTGCCAGCAGCCCGGGGAAAGGGATGGGCAAAAACATTCAGTACTAC.

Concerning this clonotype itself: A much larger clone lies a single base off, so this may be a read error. CDR3 sequence (DNA): TGTGCCAGCAGCATAGTAGGGGCCCAAGAGACCCAGTACTTC. Residues: CASSIVGAQETQYF. The V gene is TRBV5-4, the J gene TRBJ2-5; D is possibly TRBD1 (5 bases). Germline lookup yields CDR1 SGHNT and CDR2 YYREEE (reference sequence). This CDR3 comprises 14 residues. V gave up 4 bases and J gave up 1 base, with 11 bases separating them. Together with reference TRBV5-4 and TRBJ2-5, the CDR3 gives the full variable domain: ETGVTQSPTHLIKTRGQQVTLRCSSQSGHNTVSWYQQALGQGPQFIFQYYREEENGRGNFPPRFSGLQFPNYSSELNVNALELDDSALYLCASSIVGAQETQYFGPGTRLLVL.

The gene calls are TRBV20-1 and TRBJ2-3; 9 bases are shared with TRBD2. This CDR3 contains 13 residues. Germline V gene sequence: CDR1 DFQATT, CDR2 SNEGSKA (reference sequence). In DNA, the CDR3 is TGCACCCCGCGGGGGGGCGCCTTCGATGCGCAGTATTTT. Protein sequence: CTPRGGAFDAQYF.

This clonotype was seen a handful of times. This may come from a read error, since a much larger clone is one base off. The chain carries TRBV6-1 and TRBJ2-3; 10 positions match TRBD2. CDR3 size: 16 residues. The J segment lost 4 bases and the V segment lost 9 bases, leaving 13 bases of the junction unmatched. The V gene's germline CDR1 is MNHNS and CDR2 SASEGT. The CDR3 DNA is TGTGCCAGTGTGGGCGGGCTAGCGGGAGTGGCAGATACGCAGTATTTT. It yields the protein CASVGGLAGVADTQYF.

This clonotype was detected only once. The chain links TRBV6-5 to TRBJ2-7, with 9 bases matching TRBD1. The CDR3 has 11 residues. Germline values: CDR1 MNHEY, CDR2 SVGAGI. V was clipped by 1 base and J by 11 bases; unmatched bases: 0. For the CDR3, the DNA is TGTGCCAGCAGTTACTGGACAGGGGAGTACTTC. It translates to CASSYWTGEYF.

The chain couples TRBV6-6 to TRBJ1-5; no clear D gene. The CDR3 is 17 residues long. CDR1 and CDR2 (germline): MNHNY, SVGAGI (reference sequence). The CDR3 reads CVSRSRVTAFGNQPQHF. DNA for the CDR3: TGTGTTAGCAGGTCCCGGGTCACGGCGTTTGGCAATCAGCCCCAGCATTTT.

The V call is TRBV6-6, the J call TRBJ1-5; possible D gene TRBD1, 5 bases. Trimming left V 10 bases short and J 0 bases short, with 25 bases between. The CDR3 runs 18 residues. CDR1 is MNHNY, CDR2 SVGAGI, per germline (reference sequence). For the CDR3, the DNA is TGTGCCAAGAGTTACCGTCCCGGGACTGTTAATAGCAATCAGCCCCAGCATTTT. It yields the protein CAKSYRPGTVNSNQPQHF.

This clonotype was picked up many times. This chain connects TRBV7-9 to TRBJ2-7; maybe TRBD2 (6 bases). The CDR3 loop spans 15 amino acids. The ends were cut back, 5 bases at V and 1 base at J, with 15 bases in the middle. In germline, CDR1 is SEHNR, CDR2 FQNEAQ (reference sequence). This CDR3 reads CASSPRPTSSYEQYF. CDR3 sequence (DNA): TGTGCCAGCAGCCCCCGTCCGACTAGTTCCTACGAGCAGTACTTC.

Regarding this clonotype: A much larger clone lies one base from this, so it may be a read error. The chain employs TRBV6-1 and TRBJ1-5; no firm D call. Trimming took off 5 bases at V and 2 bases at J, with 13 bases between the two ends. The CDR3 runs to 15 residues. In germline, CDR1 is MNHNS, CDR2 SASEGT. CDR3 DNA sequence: TGTGCCAGCAGTACCGACTCGTTGGGCAATCAGCCCCAGCATTTT. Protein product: CASSTDSLGNQPQHF.

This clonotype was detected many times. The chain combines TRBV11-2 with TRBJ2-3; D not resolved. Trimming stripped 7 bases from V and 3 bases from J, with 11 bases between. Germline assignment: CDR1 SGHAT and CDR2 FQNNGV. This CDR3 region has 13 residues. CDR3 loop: CASTFSVTDTQYF. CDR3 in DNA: TGTGCCAGCACCTTCAGCGTTACAGATACGCAGTATTTT.

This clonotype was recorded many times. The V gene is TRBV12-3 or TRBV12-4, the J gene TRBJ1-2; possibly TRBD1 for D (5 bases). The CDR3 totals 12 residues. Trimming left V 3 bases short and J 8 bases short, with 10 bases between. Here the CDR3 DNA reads TGTGCCAGCAGTTTCGGGGGGAGCGGCTACACCTTC. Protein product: CASSFGGSGYTF.

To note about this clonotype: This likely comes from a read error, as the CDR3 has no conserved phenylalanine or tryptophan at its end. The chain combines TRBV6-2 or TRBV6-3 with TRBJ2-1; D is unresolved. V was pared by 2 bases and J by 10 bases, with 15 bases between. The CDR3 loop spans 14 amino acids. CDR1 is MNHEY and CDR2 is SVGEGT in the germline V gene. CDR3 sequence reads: CASSYMEPHSEQFL. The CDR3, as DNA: TGTGCCAGCAGTTACATGGAGCCGCACAGCGAGCAGTTCTTA.